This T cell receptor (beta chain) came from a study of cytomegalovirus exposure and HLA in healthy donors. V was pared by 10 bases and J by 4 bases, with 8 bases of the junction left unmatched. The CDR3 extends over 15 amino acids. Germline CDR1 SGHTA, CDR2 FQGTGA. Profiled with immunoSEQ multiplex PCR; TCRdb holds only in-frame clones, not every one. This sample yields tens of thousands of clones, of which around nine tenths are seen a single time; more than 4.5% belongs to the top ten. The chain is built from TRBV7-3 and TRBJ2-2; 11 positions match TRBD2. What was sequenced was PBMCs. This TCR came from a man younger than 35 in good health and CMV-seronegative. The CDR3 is CATQLAGGLTGELFF. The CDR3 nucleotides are TGTGCCACCCAGCTAGCGGGAGGTCTCACCGGGGAGCTGTTTTTT.